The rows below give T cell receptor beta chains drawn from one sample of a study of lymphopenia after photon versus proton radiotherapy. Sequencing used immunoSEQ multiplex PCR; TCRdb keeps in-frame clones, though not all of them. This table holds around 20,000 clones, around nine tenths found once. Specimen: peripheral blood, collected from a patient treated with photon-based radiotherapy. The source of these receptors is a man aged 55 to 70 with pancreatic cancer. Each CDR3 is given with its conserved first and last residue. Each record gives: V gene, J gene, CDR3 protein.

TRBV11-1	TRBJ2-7	CASSFRTYEQYF
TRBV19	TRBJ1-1	CASRHITTGGLTEAFF
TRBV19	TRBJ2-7	CATRRTGGPYEQYF
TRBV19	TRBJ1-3	CASSIGTGGNTIYF
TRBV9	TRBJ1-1	CASSPEGAGGNTEAFF
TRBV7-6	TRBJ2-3	CASSLEASPPAGGTQYF
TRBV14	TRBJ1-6	CASSRREGSSYNSPLHF
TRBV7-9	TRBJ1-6	CASSLTTGATSPLHF
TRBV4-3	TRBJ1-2	CASSQDGTSGYTF
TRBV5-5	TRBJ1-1	CASSTGTANTEAFF
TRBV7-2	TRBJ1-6	CASSLTLAEFSPLHF
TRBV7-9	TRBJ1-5	CASSLGGQGKGQPQHF
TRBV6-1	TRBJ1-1	CASSEGQMNTEAFF
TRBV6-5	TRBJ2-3	CASSTTGRGTDTQYF
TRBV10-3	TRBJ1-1	CAISGARRDNAEAFF
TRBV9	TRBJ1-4	CASSAGGGDEKLFF
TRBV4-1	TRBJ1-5	CASSQEEQAVDQPQHF
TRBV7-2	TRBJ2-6	CASSPGLTSGANVLTF
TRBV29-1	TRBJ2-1	CSVGTGTGNNEQFF
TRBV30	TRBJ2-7	CAWSYPDRSTYEQYF
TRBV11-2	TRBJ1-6	CASSLQGPLYNSPLHF
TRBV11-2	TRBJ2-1	CASSHDRNNEQFF
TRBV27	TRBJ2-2	CASSLARNTGELFF
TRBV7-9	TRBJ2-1	CASSARGASYNEQFF
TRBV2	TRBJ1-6	CASSYWRGDNSPLHF
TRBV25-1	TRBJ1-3	CASSPLGGNTIYF
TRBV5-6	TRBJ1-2	CASSLEGRHYGYTF
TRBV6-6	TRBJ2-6	CASSPSIGPGANVLTF
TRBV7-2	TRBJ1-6	CASSLGNVNSPLHF
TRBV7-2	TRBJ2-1	CASSPFRSDNRGGNEQFF
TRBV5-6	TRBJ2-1	CASRGAPGGLFF
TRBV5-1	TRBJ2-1	CASSLVWANEQFF
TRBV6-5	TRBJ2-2	CASSYSGSPNTGELFF
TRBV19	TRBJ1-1	CASSMSGTEAFF
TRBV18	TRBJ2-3	CASSNSGGAPDTQYF
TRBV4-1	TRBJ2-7	CASSQEGLAGVQYEQYF
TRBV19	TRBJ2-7	CASTGGGAPYEQYF
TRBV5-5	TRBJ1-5	CASSFSTGTSQPQHF
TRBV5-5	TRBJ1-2	CASSLLSSYTF
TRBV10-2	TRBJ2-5	CASRGTRRREETQYF
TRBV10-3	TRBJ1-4	CAISERSGDNEKLFF
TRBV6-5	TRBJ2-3	CASRTRRAGDTQYF
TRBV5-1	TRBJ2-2	CASSLFGTGDTGELFF
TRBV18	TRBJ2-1	CASSPTGGAFINEQFF
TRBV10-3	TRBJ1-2	CAISEEYYGYTF
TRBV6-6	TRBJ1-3	CASSYSENTIYF
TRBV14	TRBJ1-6	CASSPSFDGNSPLHF
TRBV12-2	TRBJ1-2	CASRREISGGLNYGYTF